This entry describes one TCR beta chain. TCRdb used MiXCR to reprocess the reads, holding one entry per CDR3 protein. The sample has over 250,000 distinct CDR3 sequences, over 20% seen once; the top ten hold approximately 15%. This record comes from a study of T cell repertoires in cytomegalovirus infection. The CDR3 consists of 16 residues. Germline V gene lookup returns CDR1 ENHRY and CDR2 SYGVKD. J gave up 3 bases and V 4 bases, and 9 bases lay outside the gene matches. This receptor was obtained from a human donor in good health (CMV status not recorded). Some clones in this sample may be carry-over from other donors' samples. Sequenced sample: PBMCs. The V and J genes are TRBV10-3 and TRBJ1-1; 9 bases are shared with TRBD1. CDR3 nucleotides: TGTGCCATCAGTGGGGGACAGGGAAGGGGGTACACTGAAGCTTTCTTT. The encoded protein is CAISGGQGRGYTEAFF.